The 26 T cell receptor beta chains reported below all come from one sample, sequenced in a study of T cell responses to AZD1222 COVID-19 vaccine. Using immunoSEQ multiplex PCR, the repertoire was profiled, and TCRdb retains in-frame clones only, with some absent. The sample includes about 140,000 clones, around nine tenths of them seen just once. The material sequenced was peripheral blood, taken 28 days after the second AZD1222 dose. The receptors were sampled from an adult who received the AZD1222 COVID-19 vaccine.

The chain joins TRBV28 to TRBJ2-1, with 9 nucleotides matching TRBD1. Germline trimming cut 6 bases from V and 8 bases from J; bases unmatched to any gene: 11. The germline V gene encodes CDR1 MDHEN and CDR2 SYDVKM. CDR3 length equals 15 residues. The DNA of the CDR3 is TGTGCCAGCAGCCATCAAAGGACAGGGGACGATGAGCAGTTCTTC. It encodes CASSHQRTGDDEQFF. Together with reference TRBV28 and TRBJ2-1, the CDR3 gives the full variable domain: DVKVTQSSRYLVKRTGEKVFLECVQDMDHENMFWYRQDPGLGLRLIYFSYDVKMKEKGDIPEGYSVSREKKERFSLILESASTNQTSMYLCASSHQRTGDDEQFFGPGTRLTVL.

This sequence joins TRBV10-1 and TRBJ2-7; 8 bases are shared with TRBD2. Losses at the gene ends were 0 bases for V and 4 bases for J; bases not matched to a gene: 8. Germline V gene data show CDR1 as WNHNN and CDR2 as SYGVQD (reference sequence). The CDR3 totals 16 residues. CDR3 in amino acids: CASSESTGTRPYEQYF. CDR3 in DNA: TGCGCCAGCAGTGAGTCAACCGGGACTAGGCCATACGAGCAGTACTTC.

This sequence joins TRBV3-1 (or the pseudogene TRBV3-2) and TRBJ1-3; 7 bases match TRBD1. J was trimmed by 3 bases and V by 3 bases; bases with no gene match: 5. CDR3 size: 15 residues. Germline V gene sequence: CDR1 LGHDT, CDR2 YNNKEL (reference sequence). CDR3 amino acids: CASSHRAGGGNTIYF. The CDR3 nucleotides are TGTGCCAGCAGCCATAGGGCAGGGGGTGGAAACACCATATATTTT.

V is TRBV10-1 and J is TRBJ2-7; tentatively, D is TRBD2 (6 bases). This CDR3 comprises 15 residues. V was cut by 2 bases and J by 2 bases, with 13 bases left in between. Per the germline V gene, CDR1 is WNHNN and CDR2 is SYGVQD (reference sequence). The DNA of the CDR3 is TGCGCCAGCAGTGAGGGGGGGACGGGCACCTACGAGCAGTACTTC. It codes for CASSEGGTGTYEQYF.

The chain links TRBV5-1 to TRBJ2-2; no reliable D call. V shed 1 base and J shed 6 bases, with 7 bases lying between them. The CDR3 is 13 residues long. In germline, CDR1 is SGHRS, CDR2 YFSETQ. CDR3 amino acids: CASSLRFPGELFF. CDR3 coding DNA: TGCGCCAGCAGCTTGCGCTTCCCCGGGGAGCTGTTTTTT.

The chain uses TRBV9 and TRBJ2-3; possible D gene TRBD1, 6 bases. Germline CDR1 SGDLS, CDR2 YYNGEE. Trimming left V 0 bases short and J 8 bases short, with 10 bases between. This CDR3 has 13 amino acids. CDR3 loop: CASSVGTAGTQYF. The CDR3 DNA reads TGTGCCAGCAGCGTAGGGACAGCAGGTACGCAGTATTTT.

The rearrangement joins TRBV2 to TRBJ2-3; D is ambiguous. The CDR3 has 13 residues. Per germline, CDR1 SNHLY and CDR2 FYNNEI. The ends were cut back, 6 bases at V and 0 bases at J, with 7 bases in the middle. The CDR3 sequence is CASRGPSTDTQYF. The CDR3 region has the DNA TGTGCCAGCAGAGGCCCCAGCACAGATACGCAGTATTTT.

The chain has TRBV10-3 and TRBJ2-1; D perhaps matches TRBD1 (6 bases). This CDR3 region has 18 residues. V lost 6 bases, J lost 0 bases, and 21 bases lay in between. Looked up from germline, CDR1 is ENHRY and CDR2 is SYGVKD. CDR3 protein: CAIRGDLSGENSYNEQFF. CDR3 in DNA: TGTGCCATCAGGGGGGATCTTTCAGGGGAAAACTCCTACAATGAGCAGTTCTTC.

This rearrangement joins TRBV5-1 to TRBJ2-1; 7 nucleotides line up with TRBD2. Germline lookup yields CDR1 SGHRS and CDR2 YFSETQ. The length of the CDR3 is 18 residues. The V segment lost 4 bases and the J segment 3 bases; nucleotides outside the gene matches: 16. DNA for the CDR3: TGCGCCAGCAGCCAAACCTCCCCAGGGACTAATATCTACAATGAGCAGTTCTTC. As protein: CASSQTSPGTNIYNEQFF. The whole variable domain, filled in from reference TRBV5-1 and TRBJ2-1, reads KAGVTQTPRYLIKTRGQQVTLSCSPISGHRSVSWYQQTPGQGLQFLFEYFSETQRNKGNFPGRFSGRQFSNSRSEMNVSTLELGDSALYLCASSQTSPGTNIYNEQFFGPGTRLTVL.

The chain recombines TRBV9 with TRBJ2-1; 7 bases match TRBD2. The CDR3 consists of 18 residues. CDR1 and CDR2 from the germline V gene are SGDLS and YYNGEE. The V segment lost 7 bases and the J segment 10 bases; nucleotides outside the gene matches: 26. CDR3 DNA: TGTGCCAGCTCCGTGGCGGGGGTAACCATAGGGGACTATCAGGAGCAGTTCTTC. Its protein product is CASSVAGVTIGDYQEQFF.

The chain combines TRBV7-8 with TRBJ2-7; unclear D gene. The germline V and J ends were trimmed by 1 base and 0 bases, with 7 bases remaining between them. Germline CDR1 reads SGHVS; CDR2 reads FQNEAQ. The CDR3 loop spans 14 amino acids. CDR3 nucleotide sequence: TGTGCCAGCAGCTTAGACGGAACCTCCTACGAGCAGTACTTC. This encodes CASSLDGTSYEQYF.

The rearrangement links TRBV6-1 to TRBJ1-2; TRBD1 aligns across 7 bases. Germline lookup yields CDR1 MNHNS and CDR2 SASEGT. The ends lost 2 bases at V and 3 bases at J; junction bases unmatched: 12. The CDR3 length is 17 residues. CDR3 nucleotide sequence: TGTGCCAGCAGTGAAAAAGTGGACAGGCAATTTTACTATGGCTACACCTTC. It is translated as CASSEKVDRQFYYGYTF.

The rearrangement joins TRBV4-2 to TRBJ2-2, with D possibly being TRBD1 (7 bases). CDR1 is LGHNA and CDR2 is YNFKEQ in the germline V gene. Trimming took 4 bases from V and 0 from J, leaving 12 bases between them. The CDR3 is 16 amino acids. The CDR3 DNA reads as TGTGCCAGCAGCCTCCAGGGGGGAACGAACACCGGGGAGCTGTTTTTT. Its translation: CASSLQGGTNTGELFF.

The chain is built from TRBV19 and TRBJ2-1; the D gene is possibly TRBD2 (7 bases). The CDR3 is 17 amino acids. V was shortened by 5 bases and J by 6 bases, with 23 bases between the two germline ends. CDR1 and CDR2 (germline): LNHDA, SQIVND (reference sequence). In DNA, the CDR3 is TGTGCCAGTAGTCCCCAACTCGGGTCGCGGGGGCGCAATGAGCAGTTCTTC. Translating gives CASSPQLGSRGRNEQFF.

The CDR3 is CASRWAESTDTQYF. DNA for the CDR3: TGTGCCAGCAGATGGGCAGAAAGCACAGATACGCAGTATTTT. The rearrangement links TRBV2 to TRBJ2-3; D uncertain. The CDR3 is 14 residues long. V was cut by 6 bases and J by 0 bases, with 10 bases left in between. Per germline, CDR1 SNHLY and CDR2 FYNNEI.

The CDR3 is CASRRDLTQETQYF. CDR3 DNA sequence: TGTGCCAGCAGACGGGACTTAACCCAAGAGACCCAGTACTTC. This chain uses TRBV6-5 with TRBJ2-5; possible D gene TRBD2, 6 bases. V lost 6 bases, J lost 1 base, and 12 bases lay in between. In germline, CDR1 is MNHEY, CDR2 SVGAGI. CDR3 length: 14 residues.

This chain joins TRBV7-2 and TRBJ2-7; possible D gene TRBD1, 6 bases. The germline V gene encodes CDR1 SGHTA and CDR2 FQGNSA. V was pared by 4 bases and J by 7 bases, with 20 bases between. The CDR3 is made up of 15 amino acids. The CDR3 DNA is TGTGCCAGCAGCTCCAGCTCCGGGACACATCGGGAGCAGTACTTC. Amino acid sequence: CASSSSSGTHREQYF.

The CDR3 DNA reads TGTGCCAGCAGGCGAACAGGGGATCAGCCCCAGCATTTT. Translated, it gives CASRRTGDQPQHF. V is TRBV12-3 or TRBV12-4 and J is TRBJ1-5; 7 bases are a match to TRBD1. The V segment lost 6 bases and the J segment 5 bases; nucleotides outside the gene matches: 4. This CDR3 is 13 amino acids long.

The V gene is TRBV6-6, the J gene TRBJ2-1, with 8 bases fitting TRBD2. CDR3 size: 19 residues. V was pared by 5 bases and J by 2 bases, with 17 bases of the junction left unmatched. Germline V gene data show CDR1 as MNHNY and CDR2 as SVGAGI (reference sequence). CDR3 bases: TGTGCCAGCAGTCGGGGGGGGCCACTTCCTCCGGGACCCTACAATGAGCAGTTCTTC. Protein sequence: CASSRGGPLPPGPYNEQFF.

The CDR3 nucleotides are TGTGCCAGCAGCCAAGAGAAGGGGAGGGGGACCCAGTACTTC. Translating it yields CASSQEKGRGTQYF. The rearrangement joins TRBV4-2 to TRBJ2-5, with 7 bases matching TRBD2. The CDR3 is 14 amino acids. After removal of 0 bases from V and 7 bases from J, the junction contained 5 bases not matched to a gene. Germline V lookup: CDR1 LGHNA, CDR2 YNFKEQ.

As concerns this clone: Within the sample, other DNA sequences also encode this same CDR3. The chain recombines TRBV12-3 or TRBV12-4 with TRBJ1-1; no firm D call. The CDR3 contains 13 residues. V was shortened by 3 bases and J by 3 bases, with 8 bases between the two germline ends. CDR3 coding DNA: TGTGCCAGCAGTTTGGCTGGCGACACTGAAGCTTTCTTT. Translating it yields CASSLAGDTEAFF.

The chain is built from TRBV12-2 and TRBJ2-2; the D segment call TRBD2 is taken from the table without a DNA check. TRBV12-2 is designated a pseudogene. The CDR3 totals 14 residues. As DNA, the CDR3 is TGTGCAAGTCGCTCCGACTGTTCTACCGGGGAGCTGTTTTTT. This translates into CASRSDCSTGELFF.

The chain links TRBV10-3 to TRBJ2-2; the D gene is possibly TRBD2 (5 bases). V lost 2 bases, J lost 5 bases, and 12 bases lay in between. Germline assignment: CDR1 ENHRY and CDR2 SYGVKD. This CDR3 has 15 residues. The CDR3 region is CAISEILPGTGELFF. For the CDR3, the DNA is TGTGCCATCAGTGAGATACTACCGGGGACCGGGGAGCTGTTTTTT.

The rearrangement joins TRBV7-2 to TRBJ2-2; D unclear. CDR3 length: 15 residues. V gave up 6 bases and J gave up 4 bases, with 15 bases separating them. Germline CDR1 SGHTA, CDR2 FQGNSA. The CDR3 loop is CASRPPGTGTGELFF. The CDR3 DNA is TGTGCCAGCAGGCCTCCGGGCACTGGCACCGGGGAGCTGTTTTTT.

V and J are TRBV29-1 and TRBJ1-5; possibly TRBD1 for D (5 bases). Germline assignment: CDR1 SQVTM and CDR2 ANQGSEA. V lost 4 bases, J lost 0 bases, and 7 bases lay in between. The CDR3 is 13 residues long. CDR3 sequence reads: CSVGGGSNQPQHF. The DNA for the CDR3 is TGCAGCGTTGGGGGGGGTAGCAATCAGCCCCAGCATTTT.

In nucleotides, the CDR3 is TGTGCCAGCAGCTTAGGGGGGCCTAATTCACCCCTCCACTTT. Translating gives CASSLGGPNSPLHF. V is TRBV11-2 and J is TRBJ1-6; the D gene is possibly TRBD1 (6 bases). CDR1 and CDR2 (germline): SGHAT, FQNNGV. The V gene lost 1 base and the J gene lost 6 bases, with 7 bases spanning the gap. The CDR3 covers 14 residues.